This T cell receptor beta chain stems from a study of spatial heterogeneity in lung cancer. Overall study context: Detection of beta-chain sequences consistently exceeded that of alpha-chain sequences. Each distinct TCR and UMI combination averaged more than ten appearances in raw reads.

The library protocol tagged each TCR cDNA with a unique molecular identifier. Each CDR3 protein gets one entry after TCRdb re-called the 5' RACE reads with MiXCR. The sample has about 2,600 distinct CDR3 sequences; less than 4.5% are singletons. CDR3 length: 15 residues. In germline, CDR1 is MNHNS, CDR2 SASEGT. After removal of 4 bases from V and 6 bases from J, the junction contained 7 bases not matched to a gene. This clonotype was found a few times. Time point: sample taken at primary tumor resection. The sequenced material consisted of unsorted whole RNA from tumor, nontumor lung or frozen PBMC. The roughly 68 donors had untreated early-stage non-small cell lung cancer.

The sequence was obtained from a female donor with early-stage non-small cell lung cancer. The chain uses TRBV6-1 and TRBJ2-7, with 12 nucleotides matching TRBD1. Sequences were derived from normal lung tissue next to the tumor, sampled at surgery. CDR3 sequence: CASSGWDRGHLEQYV. The DNA for the CDR3 is TGTGCCAGCAGTGGATGGGACAGGGGGCACCTCGAGCAGTACGTC.